These 10 T cell receptor beta chains came from one sample sequenced in a study of blood T cell repertoires in COVID-19. Data came from immunoSEQ multiplex PCR; TCRdb stores just in-frame clones and leaves some out. This sample has 310,000 or so clones, with around 89% found just once. Sample: peripheral blood. The receptors were sampled from a woman between 50 and 59 years old with active or convalescent COVID-19.

The gene calls are TRBV30 and TRBJ1-1, with a weak D call TRBD1 (5 bases). The V end was cut by 3 bases, the J end by 3 bases, with 11 bases between. The CDR3 is made up of 13 amino acids. Germline-derived CDR1 and CDR2 are GTSNPN and SVGIG (reference sequence). The CDR3 reads CAWSMGRDTEAFF. CDR3 nucleotide sequence: TGTGCCTGGAGCATGGGCAGGGACACTGAAGCTTTCTTT.

V is TRBV7-9 and J is TRBJ2-7; D possibly corresponds to TRBD1 (6 bases). V lost 3 bases and J lost 2, with 23 bases in between. The V gene's germline CDR1 is SEHNR and CDR2 FQNEAQ (reference sequence). The CDR3 contains 18 residues. CDR3 in amino acids: CASSFVSTGPVITYEQYF. The CDR3 DNA is TGTGCCAGCAGCTTTGTGTCGACAGGTCCCGTCATTACCTACGAGCAGTACTTC. The full variable domain, rest sourced from reference TRBV7-9 and TRBJ2-7, is DTGVSQNPRHKITKRGQNVTFRCDPISEHNRLYWYRQTLGQGPEFLTYFQNEAQLEKSRLLSDRFSAERPKGSFSTLEIQRTEQGDSAMYLCASSFVSTGPVITYEQYFGPGTRLTVT.

The count of this clone is one. The CDR3 DNA follows: TGCGCCAGCAGCTTGGATTCTGCTTCTGGTCCGGCCCAGTACTTC. It is translated as CASSLDSASGPAQYF. The V gene is TRBV5-1, the J gene TRBJ2-5; D not certain. This CDR3 has 15 amino acids. Germline values: CDR1 SGHRS, CDR2 YFSETQ. Trimming took off 0 bases at V and 9 bases at J, with 18 bases between the two ends.

This chain connects TRBV7-2 to TRBJ2-6, with TRBD1 matching 12 bases. V was clipped by 7 bases and J by 4 bases; unmatched bases: 5. The germline V gene encodes CDR1 SGHTA and CDR2 FQGNSA. The CDR3 contains 16 residues. This CDR3 is CASTGQGAAGANVLTF. The CDR3 bases are TGTGCCAGCACGGGACAGGGGGCTGCGGGGGCCAACGTCCTGACTTTC.

This clone was observed a few times. The same CDR3 arises from other DNA sequences in this sample as well. The rearrangement links TRBV4-3 to TRBJ1-5; D remains unclear. The CDR3 has 13 amino acids. V was pared by 1 base and J by 7 bases, with 8 bases between. Per the germline V gene, CDR1 is LGHNA and CDR2 is YSLEER. CDR3 DNA: TGCGCCAGCAGCCAAGCTGGGAGCCAGCCCCAGCATTTT. This translates into CASSQAGSQPQHF.

The V and J genes are TRBV3-1 (or the pseudogene TRBV3-2) and TRBJ1-2, with 9 bases fitting TRBD1. Looked up from germline, CDR1 is LGHDT and CDR2 is YNNKEL (reference sequence). V gave up 5 bases and J gave up 6 bases; unmatched junction bases: 10. CDR3 length: 15 amino acids. Written as DNA, the CDR3 is TGTGCCAGCAGCAAGCTGTCCGGGACAGGGAATGGCTACACCTTC. Translation: CASSKLSGTGNGYTF.

V and J are TRBV27 and TRBJ2-3, with TRBD2 matching over 7 bases. This CDR3 has 17 amino acids. With V trimmed by 5 bases and J by 8 bases, 19 bases remained unmatched. Germline CDR1 reads MNHEY; CDR2 reads SMNVEV (reference sequence). The CDR3: CASSVAPGTNSLVTQYF. CDR3 bases: TGTGCCAGCAGTGTCGCCCCCGGGACTAACTCCCTGGTTACGCAGTATTTT.

J is TRBJ1-6 and V is TRBV7-3, with TRBD1 matching 9 bases. CDR3 size: 18 residues. Germline lookup yields CDR1 SGHTA and CDR2 FQGTGA. V was clipped by 3 bases and J by 0 bases; unmatched bases: 6. The CDR3 sequence is CASSLDRGLSSYNSPLHF. In DNA form, the CDR3 reads TGTGCCAGCAGCTTGGACAGGGGACTAAGCTCCTATAATTCACCCCTCCACTTT.

The chain couples TRBV30 to TRBJ2-1, with 8 bases that match TRBD2. V was pared by 1 base and J by 0 bases, with 2 bases of the junction left unmatched. Germline values: CDR1 GTSNPN, CDR2 SVGIG (reference sequence). The CDR3 consists of 15 residues. Here the CDR3 reads CAWSEGTSSYNEQFF. The CDR3 DNA is TGTGCCTGGAGTGAGGGGACTAGCTCCTACAATGAGCAGTTCTTC.

The chain uses TRBV5-8 and TRBJ2-1; 7 nucleotides match TRBD1. V was pared by 3 bases and J by 2 bases, with 5 bases of the junction left unmatched. The CDR3 is 15 amino acids. Germline-derived CDR1 and CDR2 are SGHTS and YDEGEE. CDR3 sequence: CASSSTGVTYNEQFF. Here the CDR3 DNA reads TGTGCCAGCAGCTCAACAGGGGTCACCTACAATGAGCAGTTCTTC.